The clone carrying this T cell receptor (beta chain) occurred once. The record originates from a study of blood T cell repertoires in COVID-19. Study-level information: Whether acute or convalescent, the COVID-19 samples came from the United States, Italy and Spain. The analysed material was cDNA or gDNA that came from T cells, B-cell-depleted T cells, or PBMCs.

Clones were sequenced by immunoSEQ multiplex PCR, and TCRdb holds only the in-frame ones, with some missing. The sample holds tens of thousands of clones, around 87% seen once. This CDR3 region has 15 residues. Germline V gene lookup returns CDR1 MNHEY and CDR2 SVGAGI. V shed 7 bases and J 7 bases; nucleotides not matched to a gene: 10. This receptor was identified in a human donor in a cohort sampled during active COVID-19. The V and J genes are TRBV6-5 and TRBJ1-6; 7 nucleotides agree with TRBD1. Sequences were obtained from peripheral blood. CDR3 nucleotide sequence: TGTGCCAGCAAGATAGACGGCAGGGGGAATTCACCCCTCCACTTT. Amino acid sequence: CASKIDGRGNSPLHF.